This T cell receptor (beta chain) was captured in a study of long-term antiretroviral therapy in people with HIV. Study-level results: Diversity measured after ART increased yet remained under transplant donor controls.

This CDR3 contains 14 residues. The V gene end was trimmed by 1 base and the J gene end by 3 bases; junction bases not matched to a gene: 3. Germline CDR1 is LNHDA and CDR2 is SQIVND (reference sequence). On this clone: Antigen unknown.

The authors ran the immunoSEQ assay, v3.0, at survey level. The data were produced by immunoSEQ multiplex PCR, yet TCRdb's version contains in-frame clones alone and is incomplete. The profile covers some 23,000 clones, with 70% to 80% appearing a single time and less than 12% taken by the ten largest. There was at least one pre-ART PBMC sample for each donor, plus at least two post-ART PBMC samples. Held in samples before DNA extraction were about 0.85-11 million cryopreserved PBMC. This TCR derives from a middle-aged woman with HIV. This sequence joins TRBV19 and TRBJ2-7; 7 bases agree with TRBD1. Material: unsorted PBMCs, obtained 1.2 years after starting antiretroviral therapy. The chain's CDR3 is CASSIGQGDYEQYF. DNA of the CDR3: TGTGCCAGTAGTATAGGACAGGGAGACTACGAGCAGTACTTC.